One and the same sample provided the 2 T cell receptor beta chains below, sequenced in a study of control samples from healthy donors and cancer patients. Sequencing was performed with immunoSEQ multiplex PCR; in TCRdb, only in-frame clones are kept and a portion is missing. The sample shows around 230,000 clones, about 94% of them seen only once. The specimen sequenced was blood. These receptors all come from a man aged 45-60 years in good health.

The V gene is TRBV2, the J gene TRBJ1-2, with 8 bases lining up with TRBD1. Germline V gene lookup returns CDR1 SNHLY and CDR2 FYNNEI. V shed 8 bases and J 4 bases; nucleotides not matched to a gene: 12. This CDR3 has 15 residues. DNA for the CDR3: TGTGCCAGCTCGGACCGGGACAGGATGCTCTATGGCTACACCTTC. Translated: CASSDRDRMLYGYTF.

The rearrangement links TRBV27 to TRBJ1-2; D possibly corresponds to TRBD1 (5 bases). Germline loops: CDR1 MNHEY, CDR2 SMNVEV (reference sequence). The CDR3 length is 13 residues. Trimming took off 6 bases at V and 9 bases at J, with 17 bases between the two ends. The CDR3 bases are TGTGCCAGCAGGGGAAACCGGGACGGGAGCTACACCTTC. Residues: CASRGNRDGSYTF.